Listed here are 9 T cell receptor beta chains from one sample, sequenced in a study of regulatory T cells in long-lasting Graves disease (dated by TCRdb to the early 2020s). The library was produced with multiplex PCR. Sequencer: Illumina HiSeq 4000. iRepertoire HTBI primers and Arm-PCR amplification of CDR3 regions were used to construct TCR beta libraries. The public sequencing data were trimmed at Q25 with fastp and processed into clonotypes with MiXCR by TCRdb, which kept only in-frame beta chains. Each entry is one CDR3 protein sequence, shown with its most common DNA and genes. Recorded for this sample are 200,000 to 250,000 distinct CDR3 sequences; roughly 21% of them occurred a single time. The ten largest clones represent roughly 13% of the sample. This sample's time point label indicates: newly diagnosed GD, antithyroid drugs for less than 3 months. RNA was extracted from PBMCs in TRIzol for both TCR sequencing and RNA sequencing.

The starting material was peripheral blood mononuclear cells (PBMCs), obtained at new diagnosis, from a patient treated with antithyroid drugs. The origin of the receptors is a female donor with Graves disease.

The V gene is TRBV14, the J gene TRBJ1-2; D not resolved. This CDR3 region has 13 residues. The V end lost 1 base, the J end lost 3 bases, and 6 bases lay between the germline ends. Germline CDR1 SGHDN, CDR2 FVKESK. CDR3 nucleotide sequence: TGTGCCAGCAGCCAAGTCGGGGACTATGGCTACACCTTC. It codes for CASSQVGDYGYTF.

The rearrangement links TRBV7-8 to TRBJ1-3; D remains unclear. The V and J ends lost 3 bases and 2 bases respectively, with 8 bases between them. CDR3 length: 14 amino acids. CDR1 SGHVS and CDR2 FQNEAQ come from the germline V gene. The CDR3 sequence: CASSFGIAGNTIYF. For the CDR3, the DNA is TGTGCCAGCAGCTTTGGGATAGCTGGAAACACCATATATTTT.

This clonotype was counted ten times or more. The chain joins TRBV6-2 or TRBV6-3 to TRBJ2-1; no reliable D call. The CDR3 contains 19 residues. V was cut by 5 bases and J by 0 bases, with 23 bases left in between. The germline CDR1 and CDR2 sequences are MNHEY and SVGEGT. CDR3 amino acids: CASSARSRRAGSSYNEQFF. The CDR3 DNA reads TGTGCCAGCAGTGCCCGCTCCCGAAGGGCCGGAAGCTCCTACAATGAGCAGTTCTTC.

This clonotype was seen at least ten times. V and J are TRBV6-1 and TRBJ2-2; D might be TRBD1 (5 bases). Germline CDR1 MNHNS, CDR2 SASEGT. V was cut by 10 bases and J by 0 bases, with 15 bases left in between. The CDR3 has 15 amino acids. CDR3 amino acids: CATEKTASNTGELFF. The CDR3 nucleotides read TGTGCCACCGAGAAGACAGCGTCGAACACCGGGGAGCTGTTTTTT.

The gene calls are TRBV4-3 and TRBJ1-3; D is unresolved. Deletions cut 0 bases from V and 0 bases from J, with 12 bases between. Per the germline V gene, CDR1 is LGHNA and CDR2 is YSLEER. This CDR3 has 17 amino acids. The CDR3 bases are TGCGCCAGCAGCCAAGATGGGCCGCAGCGCTCTGGAAACACCATATATTTT. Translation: CASSQDGPQRSGNTIYF.

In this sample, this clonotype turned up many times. As DNA, the CDR3 is TGTGCCAGCAGCCCGCCACTAGCAGGGAATGAGCAGTTCTTC. Translation: CASSPPLAGNEQFF. The gene calls are TRBV7-9 and TRBJ2-1, with D tentatively TRBD2 (6 bases). Germline lookup yields CDR1 SEHNR and CDR2 FQNEAQ (reference sequence). The CDR3 totals 14 residues. Trimming cost V 5 bases and J 7 bases, with 15 bases left between them.

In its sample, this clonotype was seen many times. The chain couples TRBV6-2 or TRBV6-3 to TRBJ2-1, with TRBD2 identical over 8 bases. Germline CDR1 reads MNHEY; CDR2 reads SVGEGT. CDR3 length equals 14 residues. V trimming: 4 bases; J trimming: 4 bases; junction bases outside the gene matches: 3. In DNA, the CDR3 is TGTGCCAGCAGTTTGGCTAGCGGGTACAATGAGCAGTTCTTC. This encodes CASSLASGYNEQFF.

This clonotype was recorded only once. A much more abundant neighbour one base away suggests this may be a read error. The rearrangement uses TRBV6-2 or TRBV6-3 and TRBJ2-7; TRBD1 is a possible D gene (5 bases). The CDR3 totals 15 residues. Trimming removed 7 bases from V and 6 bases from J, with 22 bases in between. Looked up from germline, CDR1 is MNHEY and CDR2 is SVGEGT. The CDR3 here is CASTEQAITQLEQYF. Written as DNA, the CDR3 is TGTGCCAGCACCGAACAGGCAATTACCCAACTCGAGCAGTACTTC.

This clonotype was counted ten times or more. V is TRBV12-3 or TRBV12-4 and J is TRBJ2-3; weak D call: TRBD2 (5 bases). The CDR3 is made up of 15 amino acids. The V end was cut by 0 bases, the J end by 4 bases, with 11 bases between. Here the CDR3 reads CASSLAKRGSDTQYF. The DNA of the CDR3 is TGTGCCAGCAGTTTAGCAAAGCGCGGGTCAGATACGCAGTATTTT.